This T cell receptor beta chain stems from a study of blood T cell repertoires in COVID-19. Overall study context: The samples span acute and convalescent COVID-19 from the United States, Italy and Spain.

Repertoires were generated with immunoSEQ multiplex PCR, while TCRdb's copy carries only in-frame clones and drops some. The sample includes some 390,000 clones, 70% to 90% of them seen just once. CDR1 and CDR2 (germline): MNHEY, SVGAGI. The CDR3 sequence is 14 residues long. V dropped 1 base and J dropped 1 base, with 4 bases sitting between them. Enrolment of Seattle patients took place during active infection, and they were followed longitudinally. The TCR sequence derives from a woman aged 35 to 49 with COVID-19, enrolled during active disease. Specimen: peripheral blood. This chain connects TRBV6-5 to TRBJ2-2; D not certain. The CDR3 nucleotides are TGTGCCAGCAGTTACTTCCAGAACACCGGGGAGCTGTTTTTT. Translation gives CASSYFQNTGELFF.